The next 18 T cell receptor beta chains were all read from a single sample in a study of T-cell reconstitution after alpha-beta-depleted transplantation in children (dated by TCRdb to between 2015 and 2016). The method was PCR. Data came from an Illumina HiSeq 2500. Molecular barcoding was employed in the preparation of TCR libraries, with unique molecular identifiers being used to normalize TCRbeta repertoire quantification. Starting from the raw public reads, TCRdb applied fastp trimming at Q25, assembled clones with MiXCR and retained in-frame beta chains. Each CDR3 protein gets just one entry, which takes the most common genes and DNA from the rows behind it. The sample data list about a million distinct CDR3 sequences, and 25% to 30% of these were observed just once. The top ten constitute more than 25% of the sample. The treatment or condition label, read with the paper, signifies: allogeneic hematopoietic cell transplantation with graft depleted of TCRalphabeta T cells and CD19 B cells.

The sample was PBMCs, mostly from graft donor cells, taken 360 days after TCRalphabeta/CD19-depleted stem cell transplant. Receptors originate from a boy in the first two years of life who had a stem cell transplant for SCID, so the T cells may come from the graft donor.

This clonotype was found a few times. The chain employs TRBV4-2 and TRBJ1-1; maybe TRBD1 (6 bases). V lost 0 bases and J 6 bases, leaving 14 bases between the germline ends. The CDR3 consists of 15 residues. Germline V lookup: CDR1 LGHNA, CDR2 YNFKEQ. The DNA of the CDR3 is TGTGCCAGCAGCCAAGACGAGGCAGGGGTCGCTGAAGCTTTCTTT. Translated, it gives CASSQDEAGVAEAFF.

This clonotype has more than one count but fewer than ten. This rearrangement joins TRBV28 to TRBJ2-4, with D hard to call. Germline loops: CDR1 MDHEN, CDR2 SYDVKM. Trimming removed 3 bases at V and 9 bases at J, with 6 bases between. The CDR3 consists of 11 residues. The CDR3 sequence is CASSFGLIQYF. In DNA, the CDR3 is TGTGCCAGCAGTTTCGGCCTCATTCAGTACTTC.

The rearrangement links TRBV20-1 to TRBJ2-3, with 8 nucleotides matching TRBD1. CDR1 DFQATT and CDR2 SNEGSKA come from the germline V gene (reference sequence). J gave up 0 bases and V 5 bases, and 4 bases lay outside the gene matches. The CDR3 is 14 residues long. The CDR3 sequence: CSAHRGSSTDTQYF. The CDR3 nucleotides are TGCAGTGCTCACAGGGGGTCTAGCACAGATACGCAGTATTTT.

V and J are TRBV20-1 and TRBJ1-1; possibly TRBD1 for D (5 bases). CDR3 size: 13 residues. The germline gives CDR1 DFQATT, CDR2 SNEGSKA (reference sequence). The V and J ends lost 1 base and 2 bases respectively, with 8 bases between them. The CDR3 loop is CSARGGFNTEAFF. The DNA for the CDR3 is TGCAGTGCTAGAGGGGGGTTTAACACTGAAGCTTTCTTT.

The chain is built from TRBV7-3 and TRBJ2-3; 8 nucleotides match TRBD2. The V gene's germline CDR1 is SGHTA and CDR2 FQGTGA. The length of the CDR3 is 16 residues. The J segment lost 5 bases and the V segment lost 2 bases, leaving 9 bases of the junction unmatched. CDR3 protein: CASSLVRGAGGDTQYF. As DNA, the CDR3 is TGTGCCAGCAGCTTAGTGCGGGGGGCGGGGGGAGATACGCAGTATTTT. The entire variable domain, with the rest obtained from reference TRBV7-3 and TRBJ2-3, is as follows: GAGVSQTPSNKVTEKGKYVELRCDPISGHTALYWYRQSLGQGPEFLIYFQGTGAADDSGLPNDRFFAVRPEGSVSTLKIQRTERGDSAVYLCASSLVRGAGGDTQYFGPGTRLTVL.

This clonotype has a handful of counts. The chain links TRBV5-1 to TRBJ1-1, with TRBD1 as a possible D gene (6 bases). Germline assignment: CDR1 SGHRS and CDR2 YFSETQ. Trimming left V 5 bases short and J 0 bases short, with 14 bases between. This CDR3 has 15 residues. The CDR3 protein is CASSKITGMNTEAFF. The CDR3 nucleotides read TGCGCCAGCAGTAAAATTACAGGGATGAACACTGAAGCTTTCTTT. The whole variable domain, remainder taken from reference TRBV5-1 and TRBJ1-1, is KAGVTQTPRYLIKTRGQQVTLSCSPISGHRSVSWYQQTPGQGLQFLFEYFSETQRNKGNFPGRFSGRQFSNSRSEMNVSTLELGDSALYLCASSKITGMNTEAFFGQGTRLTVV.

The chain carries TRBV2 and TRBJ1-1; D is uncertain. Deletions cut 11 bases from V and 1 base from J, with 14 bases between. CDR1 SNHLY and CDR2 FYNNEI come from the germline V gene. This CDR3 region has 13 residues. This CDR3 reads CASALGPNTEAFF. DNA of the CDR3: TGTGCCTCCGCTCTCGGTCCGAACACTGAAGCTTTCTTT. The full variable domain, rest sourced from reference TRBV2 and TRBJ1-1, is EPEVTQTPSHQVTQMGQEVILRCVPISNHLYFYWYRQILGQKVEFLVSFYNNEISEKSEIFDDQFSVERPDGSNFTLKIRSTKLEDSAMYFCASALGPNTEAFFGQGTRLTVV.

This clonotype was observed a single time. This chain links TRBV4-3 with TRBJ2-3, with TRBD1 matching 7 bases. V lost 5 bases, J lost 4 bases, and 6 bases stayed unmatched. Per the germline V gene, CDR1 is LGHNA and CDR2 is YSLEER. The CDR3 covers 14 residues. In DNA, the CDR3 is TGCGCCAGCAGCTACACCGACAGGGCAGATACGCAGTATTTT. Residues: CASSYTDRADTQYF.

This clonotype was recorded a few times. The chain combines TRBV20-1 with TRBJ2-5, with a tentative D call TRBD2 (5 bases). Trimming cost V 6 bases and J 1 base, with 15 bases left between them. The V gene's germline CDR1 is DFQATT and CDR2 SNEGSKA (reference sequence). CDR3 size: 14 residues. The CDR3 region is CSARVTTSQETQYF. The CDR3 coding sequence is TGCAGTGCCCGGGTGACAACTAGCCAAGAGACCCAGTACTTC.

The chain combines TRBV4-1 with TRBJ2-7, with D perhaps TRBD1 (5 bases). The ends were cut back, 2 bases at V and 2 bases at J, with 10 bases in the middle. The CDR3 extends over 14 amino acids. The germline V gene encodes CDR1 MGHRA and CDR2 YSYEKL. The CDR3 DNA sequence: TGCGCCAGCAGCCAAAGTTCAGGGACCTACGAGCAGTACTTC. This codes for CASSQSSGTYEQYF.

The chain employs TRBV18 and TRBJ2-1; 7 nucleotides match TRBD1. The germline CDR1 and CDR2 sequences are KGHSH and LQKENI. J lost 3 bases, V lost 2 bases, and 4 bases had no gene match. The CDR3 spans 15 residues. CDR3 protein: CASSPSRTGYNEQFF. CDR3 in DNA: TGTGCCAGCTCACCAAGCAGGACAGGCTACAATGAGCAGTTCTTC.

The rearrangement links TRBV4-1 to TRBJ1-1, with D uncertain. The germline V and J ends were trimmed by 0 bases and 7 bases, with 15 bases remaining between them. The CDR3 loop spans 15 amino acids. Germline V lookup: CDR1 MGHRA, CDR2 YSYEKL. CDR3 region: CASSQDGWGVREAFF. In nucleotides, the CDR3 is TGCGCCAGCAGCCAAGATGGGTGGGGAGTTCGTGAAGCTTTCTTT.

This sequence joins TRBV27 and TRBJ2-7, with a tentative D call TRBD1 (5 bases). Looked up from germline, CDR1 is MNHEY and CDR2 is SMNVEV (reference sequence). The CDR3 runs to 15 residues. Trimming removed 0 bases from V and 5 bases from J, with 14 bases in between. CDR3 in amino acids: CASSLSPRVGDEQYF. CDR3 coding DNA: TGTGCCAGCAGTTTATCCCCCAGGGTTGGGGACGAGCAGTACTTC.

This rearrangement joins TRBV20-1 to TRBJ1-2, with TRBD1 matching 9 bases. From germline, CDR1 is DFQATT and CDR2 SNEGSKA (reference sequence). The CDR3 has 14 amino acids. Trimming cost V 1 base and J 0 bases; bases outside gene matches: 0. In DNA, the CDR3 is TGCAGTGCTAGAGGACAGGGGGCTAACTATGGCTACACCTTC. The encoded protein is CSARGQGANYGYTF.

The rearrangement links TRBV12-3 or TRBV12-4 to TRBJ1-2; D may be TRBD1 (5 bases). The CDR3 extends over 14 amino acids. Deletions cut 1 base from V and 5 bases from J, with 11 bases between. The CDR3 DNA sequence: TGTGCCAGCAGTTTAGGGGGGGTAAGGTATGGCTACACCTTC. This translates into CASSLGGVRYGYTF.

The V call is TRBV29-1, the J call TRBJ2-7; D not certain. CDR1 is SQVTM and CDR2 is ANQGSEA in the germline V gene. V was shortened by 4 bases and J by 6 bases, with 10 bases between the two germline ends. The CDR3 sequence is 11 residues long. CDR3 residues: CSVGRGIEQYF. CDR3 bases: TGCAGCGTTGGTCGTGGGATCGAGCAGTACTTC.

CDR3 DNA sequence: TGCAGTGCTAGAGATTACCTAGCGGGGCTCAATACGCAGTATTTT. Amino acid sequence: CSARDYLAGLNTQYF. The V and J genes are TRBV20-1 and TRBJ2-3, with 9 bases identical to TRBD2. This CDR3 is 15 amino acids long. CDR1 is DFQATT and CDR2 is SNEGSKA in the germline V gene (reference sequence). J gave up 7 bases and V 0 bases, and 8 bases lay outside the gene matches.

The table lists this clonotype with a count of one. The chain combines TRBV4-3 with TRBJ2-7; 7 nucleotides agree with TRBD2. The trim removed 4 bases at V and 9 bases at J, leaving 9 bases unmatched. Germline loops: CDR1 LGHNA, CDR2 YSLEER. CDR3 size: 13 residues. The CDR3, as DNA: TGCGCCAGCAGCCTCACCTGGGGAGGGAGGCAGTACTTC. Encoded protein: CASSLTWGGRQYF.